These 9 T cell receptor beta chains were sequenced from one sample in a study of CD8+ T cells in alopecia areata. Sequencing relied on a cDNA template that was reverse transcribed from extracted RNA. Profiled with immunoSEQ multiplex PCR; TCRdb holds only in-frame clones, not every one. The sample yields fewer than 250,000 clones, roughly three fifths seen once. The treatment: oral pan-JAK inhibitor, 5-10 mg twice daily. The material sequenced was CD4+ T cells sorted from blood, taken at week 4, from a patient treated with tofacitinib. The origin of the receptors is a human donor with alopecia areata.

This chain uses TRBV7-8 with TRBJ2-1, with 7 bases that match TRBD2. V dropped 1 base and J dropped 7; count of bases not matched to a gene: 4. From germline, CDR1 is SGHVS and CDR2 FQNEAQ. The CDR3 covers 14 residues. CDR3 residues: CASSLGQRGNEQFF. The CDR3 bases are TGTGCCAGCAGCTTAGGTCAGCGGGGTAATGAGCAGTTCTTC.

This chain links TRBV30 with TRBJ2-1, with D perhaps assigned TRBD1 or TRBD2 (5 bases each). Per the germline V gene, CDR1 is GTSNPN and CDR2 is SVGIG (reference sequence). V was cut by 5 bases and J by 8 bases, with 16 bases left in between. This CDR3 is built from 13 residues. CDR3 DNA: TGTGCCTGGGTTCCCCGATGGGGGTATGAGCAGTTCTTC. Amino acid sequence: CAWVPRWGYEQFF.

The chain has TRBV7-2 and TRBJ1-2; 10 positions agree with TRBD1. The CDR3 sequence is 13 residues long. Germline V gives CDR1 SGHTA, CDR2 FQGNSA. The ends lost 5 bases at V and 7 bases at J; junction bases unmatched: 4. The CDR3: CASSPTGGGGYTF. In nucleotides, the CDR3 is TGTGCCAGCAGCCCGACAGGGGGCGGTGGCTACACCTTC.

CDR3 in amino acids: CASSLLGRGANVLTF. The DNA for the CDR3 is TGTGCCAGCAGCCTGTTGGGGAGAGGGGCCAACGTCCTGACTTTC. The chain couples TRBV27 to TRBJ2-6, with D possibly being TRBD2 (5 bases). CDR1 is MNHEY and CDR2 is SMNVEV in the germline V gene (reference sequence). Trimming shortened V by 6 bases and J by 4 bases, and 13 bases separated the two germline ends. The CDR3 is made up of 15 amino acids.

The V and J genes are TRBV6-6 and TRBJ2-4, with a weak D call TRBD1 (6 bases). The V gene's germline CDR1 is MNHNY and CDR2 SVGAGI (reference sequence). V dropped 2 bases and J dropped 6 bases, with 17 bases sitting between them. This CDR3 region has 16 residues. The CDR3 here is CASSYRTVPWGNIQYF. In DNA, the CDR3 is TGTGCCAGCAGTTACCGGACAGTCCCCTGGGGAAACATTCAGTACTTC.

V and J are TRBV29-1 and TRBJ2-1; D is ambiguous. Per the germline V gene, CDR1 is SQVTM and CDR2 is ANQGSEA. The CDR3 contains 11 residues. Trimming removed 7 bases from V and 12 bases from J, with 16 bases in between. The chain's CDR3 is CSARRDWGQFF. The CDR3 DNA follows: TGCAGCGCCAGAAGGGATTGGGGGCAGTTCTTC.

The chain recombines TRBV2 with TRBJ2-7, with 10 bases matching TRBD1. The V segment lost 6 bases and the J segment 7 bases; nucleotides outside the gene matches: 3. Germline CDR1 and CDR2: SNHLY and FYNNEI. The CDR3 has 12 amino acids. The CDR3 reads CASRGDRGEQYF. The CDR3 region has the DNA TGTGCCAGCAGGGGGGACAGGGGAGAGCAGTACTTC.

The chain carries TRBV4-2 and TRBJ1-1; a weak D match, TRBD1 (5 bases). The V end was cut by 4 bases, the J end by 3 bases, with 18 bases between. The CDR3 length is 16 residues. CDR1 and CDR2 (germline): LGHNA, YNFKEQ. CDR3 nucleotides: TGTGCCAGCAGCCGAGCCGGGGCGGGGTCGGACACTGAAGCTTTCTTT. Translation: CASSRAGAGSDTEAFF.

The chain recombines TRBV27 with TRBJ1-5; 10 bases fit TRBD1. Losses at the gene ends were 6 bases for V and 6 bases for J; bases not matched to a gene: 8. Germline CDR1 MNHEY, CDR2 SMNVEV (reference sequence). The CDR3 loop spans 15 amino acids. The DNA of the CDR3 is TGTGCCAGCAGACCCGACCGGGACAGGGGTCAGCCCCAGCATTTT. Protein product: CASRPDRDRGQPQHF.